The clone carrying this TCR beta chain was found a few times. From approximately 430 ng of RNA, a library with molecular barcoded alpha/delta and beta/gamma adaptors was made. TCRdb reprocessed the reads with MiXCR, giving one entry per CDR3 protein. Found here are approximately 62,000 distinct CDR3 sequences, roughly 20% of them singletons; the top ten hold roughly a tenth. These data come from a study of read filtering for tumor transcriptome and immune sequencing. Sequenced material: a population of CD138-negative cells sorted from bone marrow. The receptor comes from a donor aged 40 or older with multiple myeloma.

For the CDR3, the DNA is TGTGCCAGCAGGACAGGACAGCCCAAGGGGGTTACGAATGAAAAACTGTTTTTT. This encodes CASRTGQPKGVTNEKLFF. This sequence joins TRBV6-6 and TRBJ1-4; tentatively, D is TRBD1 (6 bases). The V gene lost 6 bases and the J gene lost 5 bases, with 25 bases spanning the gap. Germline CDR1 MNHNY, CDR2 SVGAGI (reference sequence). The CDR3 spans 18 residues.